Listed below are T cell receptor beta chains from one sample, sequenced in a study of blood T cell repertoires in COVID-19. Profiling relied on immunoSEQ multiplex PCR, and the TCRdb table lists in-frame clones only, not all of them. The repertoire holds roughly 310,000 clones, roughly 88% seen once, with 2.5% to 3.5% in the top ten. Sequenced: peripheral blood. The receptors originated from a woman aged 25 to 39 with COVID-19, enrolled during active disease. Both conserved end residues are part of each CDR3. Clone size, where shown, is once, few, many, or a class for clones that have expanded.

TRBJ1-1 TRBV5-5 once CASSPMGGGGTEAFF
TRBJ1-6 TRBV19 NA CASSTQGAHNSPLHF
TRBJ1-2 TRBV18 NA CASSPPDRGLNYGYTF
TRBJ2-7 TRBV19 NA CASSPQGASYEQYF
TRBJ2-1 TRBV27 NA CASSSPRGGRAGGNEQFF
TRBJ2-3 TRBV9 NA CASSLTPTDNTDTQYF
TRBJ1-1 TRBV19 NA CASSSRHETNTEAFF
TRBJ1-1 TRBV6-5 NA CASSQPTGVAEAFF
TRBJ2-1 TRBV5-6 NA CASSPAGLAGANNEQFF
TRBJ1-5 TRBV7-9 NA CASSLDFGGTGINQPQHF
TRBJ2-5 TRBV5-5 NA CASSFGLAGGGMETQYF
TRBJ2-4 TRBV3-1/TRBV3-2 NA CASSQVLPSQERGENIQYF